The present TCR beta chain was sequenced within a study of T cell responses to AZD1222 COVID-19 vaccine. Study-wide results and limits: Targeting of unmutated variant regions was reportedly seen in nearly half of spike-specific TCRs.

Assay used: immunoSEQ multiplex PCR; TCRdb lists only in-frame clones, some missing. The sample contains about 200,000 clones, roughly 91% of which appear only once. Germline values: CDR1 SGHTA, CDR2 FQGNSA. Trimming left V 1 base short and J 3 bases short, with 10 bases between. CDR3 size: 14 residues. Points on this clone: Its antigen is unidentified.

The chain links TRBV7-2 to TRBJ2-7; D is unresolved. The material was peripheral blood, obtained on day 0 of MenACWY control vaccination. The sequence came from an adult in good health. CDR3 protein: CASSLVFRDYEQYF. In nucleotides, the CDR3 is TGTGCCAGCAGCTTAGTATTTCGTGACTACGAGCAGTACTTC.